What follows describes a single T cell receptor (beta chain). Its antigen is unidentified. Here immunoSEQ multiplex PCR was the method, and the copy in TCRdb shows in-frame clones only, minus some. The data contain more than 110,000 clones, around 89% of them singletons. Germline-derived CDR1 and CDR2 are GTSNPN and SVGIG (reference sequence). With 0 bases removed from V and 0 bases from J, the gap between germline ends came to 3 bases. The CDR3 totals 13 residues. The data belong to a study of T cell responses to AZD1222 COVID-19 vaccine. Regarding the study as a whole: Seropositivity was recorded at baseline in only a handful of AZD1222 recipients. Donors were largely white British and mainly female; clonal diversity was possibly underestimated. As reported, nearly half of all spike-specific TCRs target variant regions that are unmutated.

The origin of this receptor is an adult who received the AZD1222 COVID-19 vaccine. The genes are TRBV30 and TRBJ2-1; D gene uncertain. This specimen consisted of peripheral blood, obtained 28 days after the second AZD1222 dose. The CDR3 DNA is TGTGCCTGGAGTGTGGGCTCCTACAATGAGCAGTTCTTC. Amino acid sequence: CAWSVGSYNEQFF.